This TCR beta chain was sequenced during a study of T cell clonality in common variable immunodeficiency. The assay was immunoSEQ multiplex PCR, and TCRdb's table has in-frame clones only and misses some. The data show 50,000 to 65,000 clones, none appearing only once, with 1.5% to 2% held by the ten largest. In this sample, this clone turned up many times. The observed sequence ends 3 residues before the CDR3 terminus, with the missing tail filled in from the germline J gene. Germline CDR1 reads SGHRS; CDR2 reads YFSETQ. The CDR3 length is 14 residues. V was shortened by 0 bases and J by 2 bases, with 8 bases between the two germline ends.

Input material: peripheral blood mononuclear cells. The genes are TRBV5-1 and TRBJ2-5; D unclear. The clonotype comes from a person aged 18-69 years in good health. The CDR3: CASSLETVQETQYF. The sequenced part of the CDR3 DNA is TGCGCCAGCAGCTTGGAAACAGTGCAAGAGACC.